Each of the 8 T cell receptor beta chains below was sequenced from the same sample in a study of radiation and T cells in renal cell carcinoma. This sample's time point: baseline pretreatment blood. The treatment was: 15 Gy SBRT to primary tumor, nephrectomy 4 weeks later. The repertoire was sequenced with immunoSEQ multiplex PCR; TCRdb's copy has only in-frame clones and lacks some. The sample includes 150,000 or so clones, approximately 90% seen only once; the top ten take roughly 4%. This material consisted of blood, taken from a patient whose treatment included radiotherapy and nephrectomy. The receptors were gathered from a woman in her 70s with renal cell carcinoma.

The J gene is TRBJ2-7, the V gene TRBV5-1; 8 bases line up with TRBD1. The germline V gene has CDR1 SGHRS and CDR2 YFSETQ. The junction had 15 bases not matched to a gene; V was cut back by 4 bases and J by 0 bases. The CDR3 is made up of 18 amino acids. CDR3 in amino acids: CASSPDRGASYSSYEQYF. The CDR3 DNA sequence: TGCGCCAGCAGCCCCGACAGGGGCGCCTCATACAGCTCCTACGAGCAGTACTTC. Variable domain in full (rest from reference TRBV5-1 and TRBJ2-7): KAGVTQTPRYLIKTRGQQVTLSCSPISGHRSVSWYQQTPGQGLQFLFEYFSETQRNKGNFPGRFSGRQFSNSRSEMNVSTLELGDSALYLCASSPDRGASYSSYEQYFGPGTRLTVT.

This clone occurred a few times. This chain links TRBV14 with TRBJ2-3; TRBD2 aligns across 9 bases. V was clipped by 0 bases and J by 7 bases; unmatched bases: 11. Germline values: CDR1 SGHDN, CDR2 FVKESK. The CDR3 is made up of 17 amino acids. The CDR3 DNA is TGTGCCAGCAGCCAAGACCCGCTTAGCGGGGGATATAATACGCAGTATTTT. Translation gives CASSQDPLSGGYNTQYF.

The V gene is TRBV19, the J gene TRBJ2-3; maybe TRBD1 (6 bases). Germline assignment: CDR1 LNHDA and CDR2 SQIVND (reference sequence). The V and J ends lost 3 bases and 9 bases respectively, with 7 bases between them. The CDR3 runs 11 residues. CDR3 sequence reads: CASSIGGTQYF. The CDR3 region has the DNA TGTGCCAGTAGTATTGGGGGCACGCAGTATTTT.

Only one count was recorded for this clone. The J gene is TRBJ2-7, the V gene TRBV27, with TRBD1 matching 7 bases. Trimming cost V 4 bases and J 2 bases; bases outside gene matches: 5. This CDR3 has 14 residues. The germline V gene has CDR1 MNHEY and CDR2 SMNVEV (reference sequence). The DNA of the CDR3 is TGTGCCAGCAGTTCCCGGGACAGTACCTACGAGCAGTACTTC. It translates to CASSSRDSTYEQYF.

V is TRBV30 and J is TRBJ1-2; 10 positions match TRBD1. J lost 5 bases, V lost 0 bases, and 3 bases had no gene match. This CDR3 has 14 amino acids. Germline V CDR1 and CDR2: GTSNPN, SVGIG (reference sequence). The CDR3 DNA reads TGTGCCTGGAGTGTACCGGACAGGGGGTATGGCTACACCTTC. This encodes CAWSVPDRGYGYTF.

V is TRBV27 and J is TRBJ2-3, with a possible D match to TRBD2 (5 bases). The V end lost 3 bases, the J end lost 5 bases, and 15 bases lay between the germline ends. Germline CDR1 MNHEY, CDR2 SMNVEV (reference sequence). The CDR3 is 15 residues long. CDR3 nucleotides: TGTGCCAGCAGTTTGACAAATTCAGAGGGAGATACGCAGTATTTT. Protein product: CASSLTNSEGDTQYF.

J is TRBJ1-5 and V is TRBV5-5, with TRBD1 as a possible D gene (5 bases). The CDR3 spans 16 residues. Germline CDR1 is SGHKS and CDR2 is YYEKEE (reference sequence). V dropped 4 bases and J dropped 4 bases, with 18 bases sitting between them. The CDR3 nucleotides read TGTGCCAGCAGCCCGGTAGTGGGGAGGGGAAATCAGCCCCAGCATTTT. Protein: CASSPVVGRGNQPQHF.

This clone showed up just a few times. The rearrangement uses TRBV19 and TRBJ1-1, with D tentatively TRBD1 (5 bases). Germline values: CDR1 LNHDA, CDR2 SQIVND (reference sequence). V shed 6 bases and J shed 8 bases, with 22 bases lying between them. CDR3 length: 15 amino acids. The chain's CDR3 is CASSLGAGTMGEAFF. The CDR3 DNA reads TGTGCCAGTAGCTTAGGGGCAGGAACTATGGGGGAAGCTTTCTTT.